This passage covers 10 T cell receptor beta chains from one sample sequenced in a study of regulatory T cells in long-lasting Graves disease. Indicated time point: newly diagnosed GD, antithyroid drugs for less than 3 months. Researchers made the TCR library from RNA that was extracted from PBMCs. The authors built TCR beta libraries using iRepertoire HTBI primers and Arm-PCR of CDR3 regions. TCRdb passed the multiplex PCR reads through MiXCR, listing each CDR3 protein once. This sample has fewer than 550,000 distinct CDR3 sequences, with about 15% found just once. These data were also filed under a second study, of T cells in Graves' hyperthyroidism and ophthalmopathy.

Sequences were derived from peripheral blood mononuclear cells (PBMCs), sampled at new diagnosis, from a patient treated with antithyroid drugs. These receptors all stem from a woman aged 18-35 years with Graves disease.

This clonotype was seen at least ten times. The rearrangement joins TRBV5-1 to TRBJ2-3; no reliable D call. Trimming removed 2 bases at V and 1 base at J, with 14 bases between. CDR3 length: 16 amino acids. Looked up from germline, CDR1 is SGHRS and CDR2 is YFSETQ. The CDR3 coding sequence is TGCGCCAGCAGCTTAGGTTCGGGCTCACGCACAGATACGCAGTATTTT. Its protein is CASSLGSGSRTDTQYF. The full variable domain, rest sourced from reference TRBV5-1 and TRBJ2-3, is KAGVTQTPRYLIKTRGQQVTLSCSPISGHRSVSWYQQTPGQGLQFLFEYFSETQRNKGNFPGRFSGRQFSNSRSEMNVSTLELGDSALYLCASSLGSGSRTDTQYFGPGTRLTVL.

The rearrangement uses TRBV7-9 and TRBJ2-7; 7 nucleotides line up with TRBD1. The CDR3 totals 14 residues. Germline CDR1 reads SEHNR; CDR2 reads FQNEAQ (reference sequence). V was clipped by 3 bases and J by 3 bases; unmatched bases: 5. CDR3 loop: CASSFETGSYEQYF. CDR3 bases: TGTGCCAGCAGCTTTGAGACAGGGAGCTACGAGCAGTACTTC.

This clonotype turned up a few times. This sequence joins TRBV5-1 and TRBJ2-7; D tentatively reads TRBD1 or TRBD2 (5 bases each). In germline, CDR1 is SGHRS, CDR2 YFSETQ. Trimming removed 0 bases from V and 2 bases from J, with 12 bases in between. The CDR3 sequence is 15 residues long. The CDR3 DNA follows: TGCGCCAGCAGCTTGGACGGGACCACGACCTACGAGCAGTACTTC. Translation: CASSLDGTTTYEQYF.

The chain uses TRBV9 and TRBJ1-1; unclear D gene. The CDR3 loop spans 15 amino acids. The germline CDR1 and CDR2 sequences are SGDLS and YYNGEE. V was trimmed by 0 bases and J by 2 bases, leaving 11 bases between them. Here the CDR3 reads CASSVAVDLNTEAFF. The CDR3 bases are TGTGCCAGCAGCGTAGCTGTGGATTTAAACACTGAAGCTTTCTTT.

The chain couples TRBV24-1 to TRBJ2-7; the match to TRBD1 covers 8 bases. Germline V lookup: CDR1 KGHDR, CDR2 SFDVKD. Trimming cost V 2 bases and J 5 bases; bases outside gene matches: 7. This CDR3 is 15 amino acids long. The CDR3 DNA reads as TGTGCCACCAGTGATTCGGACAGGGCGGTCCACGAGCAGTACTTC. It encodes CATSDSDRAVHEQYF.

This clonotype was seen at least ten times. The J gene is TRBJ2-3, the V gene TRBV27, with 9 positions matching TRBD2. With V trimmed by 6 bases and J by 2 bases, 9 bases remained unmatched. This CDR3 spans 16 amino acids. From germline, CDR1 is MNHEY and CDR2 SMNVEV (reference sequence). In DNA, the CDR3 is TGTGCCAGCAGAGAGAGAGGACTAGCGCTCACAGATACGCAGTATTTT. Amino acid sequence: CASRERGLALTDTQYF.

This chain joins TRBV6-2 or TRBV6-3 and TRBJ2-1; TRBD2 matches at 7 bases. Germline CDR1 is MNHEY and CDR2 is SVGEGT. The CDR3 loop spans 15 amino acids. The trim removed 6 bases at V and 6 bases at J, leaving 11 bases unmatched. In DNA, the CDR3 is TGTGCCAGCAGAGAACCGGGACTAACGGGCAATGAGCAGTTCTTC. Protein: CASREPGLTGNEQFF.

Concerning this clonotype itself: This may arise from a read error, as a much more abundant clone is one base away. This chain connects TRBV28 to TRBJ2-3, with 7 bases fitting TRBD2. There are 15 residues in the CDR3. CDR1 MDHEN and CDR2 SYDVKM come from the germline V gene. CDR3 protein: CASSLTLGRADTRYF. The CDR3 coding sequence is TGTGCCAGCAGTTTGACGTTGGGGAGGGCAGATACGCGGTATTTT.

This clonotype has ten or more counts. The chain joins TRBV7-6 to TRBJ2-4; D unclear. Germline CDR1 and CDR2: SGHVS and FNYEAQ. Trimming removed 4 bases at V and 5 bases at J, with 12 bases between. The CDR3 consists of 14 residues. In nucleotides, the CDR3 is TGTGCCAGCAGCTCCAACGACGGCGAAAACATTCAGTACTTC. Amino acids: CASSSNDGENIQYF.

In this sample, this clonotype turned up many times. The chain carries TRBV5-5 and TRBJ2-1; 8 positions agree with TRBD2. V was clipped by 0 bases and J by 5 bases; unmatched bases: 4. Germline V CDR1 and CDR2: SGHKS, YYEKEE (reference sequence). The CDR3 contains 15 residues. The CDR3 nucleotides read TGTGCCAGCAGCTTGGGGCCGGGAGGGCACAATGAGCAGTTCTTC. Encoded protein: CASSLGPGGHNEQFF.